This section outlines one T cell receptor (beta chain) sequence together with its context. Its specific antigen is unknown. No qualities accompany the bases; no much larger clone lies one base away. The source of the sample is a study of blood T cell repertoires in COVID-19 (TCRdb year 2020). In terms of the full investigation: The collaborator samples originated in the United States, Italy and Spain and spanned the acute and convalescent phases of COVID-19. The prospective study material was composed of cDNA or gDNA derived from T cells, B-cell-depleted T cells, or PBMCs. Deeply sampled blood TCRbeta repertoires from subjects exposed to, actively infected with, or recovered from COVID-19 were included in the dataset. The repertoires were released in a freely available public database meant as a resource for research on the immune response to SARS-CoV-2. Samples were obtained from the ongoing ImmuneRACE study (first 160 participants) and from 950 to 1,500 subjects provided by 6 global collaborators. Nearly every sample came with metadata listing a de-identified subject ID, COVID-19 status, age in years and sex. Where available, HLA class I and class II types were taken from metadata supplied by the sample provider and were not determined by assay-based typing.

The immunoSEQ Assay, a bias-controlled multiplex PCR, was used to amplify TCRbeta CDR3 regions from genomic DNA. The study's processing was this. Nucleated cell counts per sample were estimated from amplification of reference gene primers within the assay. To quantify the absolute abundance of each unique TCRbeta CDR3 rearrangement, sequence reads were collapsed and filtered. For each sample, productive Simpson clonality was calculated as the square root of Simpson's diversity index over productive rearrangements. Drawn from immuneACCESS, this table holds only the in-frame rearrangements with V and J called that TCRdb kept. Clones are partly lost; checked studies trace under half to an unresolved V gene and leave the rest unexplained. That table supplies the V and J calls and clone size; D and trimming were determined from the DNA. In this sample the table shows fewer than 110,000 clones, around 88% of which occur a single time. The top ten hold 6.5% to 7% of the sample.

Whole blood was collected in K2EDTA tubes by collaborating institutions according to the institutions' own protocols. For TCRbeta analysis, collaborator samples were shipped as frozen whole blood, as isolated PBMCs, or as DNA extracted from either sample type. General conclusions and limits of the study: How much clinical and demographic metadata was included differed by source and by participant, and the metadata was provided uncurated.

This receptor was taken from a man aged 50 to 60 with active or convalescent COVID-19. The material sequenced was peripheral blood.

The CDR3 in this case is CASSVVPGTEKSNYGYTF. At the DNA level, the sequence is TGTGCCAGCAGCGTAGTCCCCGGGACAGAGAAATCTAACTATGGCTACACCTTC. The sequence links TRBV9 to TRBJ1-2; TRBD1 matches 7 bases in the middle. For CDR1 and CDR2, the germline V gene lists SGDLS and YYNGEE. CDR3 length: 18 amino acids, cysteine to phenylalanine. Of all the DNA, just the CDR3 is kept, 54 bases in frame from base 1. Compared with germline, V lacks 0 bases and J lacks 0 bases; bases without a gene match: 11.